The 8 T cell receptor beta chains listed next were all sequenced from one sample in a study of shared clonotypes between healthy human individuals. Produced via immunoSEQ multiplex PCR; TCRdb's table is partial and in-frame only. Among approximately 2.5 million clones listed, 90% to 95% were seen once. The sequencing sample was made of naive CD4+ T cells from PBMCs. Documented subset: CD45RA+ positively selected. These receptors were collected from a man between 18 and 29 years old in good health. Some clones in this sample may be carry-over from other donors' samples.

The rearrangement joins TRBV7-8 to TRBJ2-7; 10 bases align to TRBD2. V lost 5 bases and J lost 5; bases outside the gene matches: 6. Germline V gene sequence: CDR1 SGHVS, CDR2 FQNEAQ. CDR3 length equals 14 residues. The CDR3 DNA reads as TGTGCCAGCAGCACCTCTAGCGGGAGTGACGAGCAGTACTTC. Encoded protein: CASSTSSGSDEQYF.

The chain uses TRBV6-5 and TRBJ2-3; D unresolved. The CDR3 has 13 amino acids. Between the trimmed V and J ends, which lost 7 bases and 1 base, there was a span of 9 bases. The germline CDR1 and CDR2 sequences are MNHEY and SVGAGI. The CDR3 region has the DNA TGTGCCAGCAAGTTCCAGGGCACAGATACGCAGTATTTT. It is translated as CASKFQGTDTQYF.

CDR3 in DNA: TGTGCCAGCAGCCAAGACCTTGGGGGCGAAGGAACTGAAGCTTTCTTT. This sequence encodes CASSQDLGGEGTEAFF. This chain links TRBV4-2 with TRBJ1-1, with D tentatively TRBD1 (6 bases). The germline V and J ends were trimmed by 0 bases and 5 bases, with 16 bases remaining between them. The CDR3 loop spans 16 amino acids. Germline lookup yields CDR1 LGHNA and CDR2 YNFKEQ.

The rearrangement joins TRBV11-3 to TRBJ2-1; 11 nucleotides align to TRBD2. The CDR3 is 16 amino acids. V shed 5 bases, J shed 4 bases, and the junction held 7 bases outside the gene matches. The V gene's germline CDR1 is SGHNT and CDR2 YENEEA. Here the CDR3 reads CASSKGLAASYNEQFF. CDR3 in DNA: TGTGCCAGCAGCAAGGGACTAGCGGCTTCGTACAATGAGCAGTTCTTC.

Turning to this clone: In the same sample, other DNA sequences code for this CDR3. The genes are TRBV5-1 and TRBJ2-2; no firm D call. The germline V gene encodes CDR1 SGHRS and CDR2 YFSETQ. The ends were cut back, 1 base at V and 1 base at J, with 8 bases in the middle. The CDR3 covers 15 residues. The CDR3 reads CASSLYGQNTGELFF. CDR3 sequence (DNA): TGCGCCAGCAGCTTGTACGGTCAGAACACCGGGGAGCTGTTTTTT.

This chain connects TRBV27 to TRBJ1-4; D might be TRBD1 (5 bases). V was clipped by 3 bases and J by 3 bases, with 11 bases between them. The CDR3 contains 15 residues. Germline CDR1 reads MNHEY; CDR2 reads SMNVEV (reference sequence). The CDR3 nucleotides read TGTGCCAGCAGTTTTCCCCAGGGCCCTAATGAAAAACTGTTTTTT. As protein: CASSFPQGPNEKLFF. The full variable domain, its missing parts supplied by reference TRBV27 and TRBJ1-4, is EAQVTQNPRYLITVTGKKLTVTCSQNMNHEYMSWYRQDPGLGLRQIYYSMNVEVTDKGDVPEGYKVSRKEKRNFPLILESPSPNQTSLYFCASSFPQGPNEKLFFGSGTQLSVL.

The chain uses TRBV27 and TRBJ1-5; TRBD1 might be the D (5 bases). CDR1 MNHEY and CDR2 SMNVEV come from the germline V gene (reference sequence). The CDR3 contains 15 residues. Trimming removed 2 bases at V and 2 bases at J, with 10 bases between. The CDR3 region is CASSLTEQGNQPQHF. As DNA, the CDR3 is TGTGCCAGCAGTTTAACGGAACAGGGCAATCAGCCCCAGCATTTT.

The J gene is TRBJ2-2, the V gene TRBV5-4; 7 bases are a match to TRBD1. V shed 4 bases, J shed 6 bases, and the junction held 12 bases outside the gene matches. The germline CDR1 and CDR2 sequences are SGHNT and YYREEE (reference sequence). The CDR3 sequence is 16 residues long. For the CDR3, the DNA is TGTGCCAGCAGCATTCGGGACAGATTGAGGGCCGGGGAGCTGTTTTTT. Translating it yields CASSIRDRLRAGELFF.